The next 2 T cell receptor beta chains were all read from a single sample in a study of T cell responses to AZD1222 COVID-19 vaccine. Assay used: immunoSEQ multiplex PCR; TCRdb lists only in-frame clones, some missing. Altogether 90,000 to 150,000 clones are present, 75% to 90% being singletons, with the ten largest covering roughly 2.3%. The specimen was peripheral blood, collected on day 0 of AZD1222 vaccination. The receptors derive from an adult in good health.

This chain connects TRBV7-3 to TRBJ2-7, with 7 bases matching TRBD2. There are 13 residues in the CDR3. Germline assignment: CDR1 SGHTA and CDR2 FQGTGA. The V and J ends lost 1 base and 6 bases, in that order; junction bases with no gene match: 3. CDR3 nucleotide sequence: TGTGCCAGCAGCTTAATTAGGGAGGGCGAGCAGTACTTC. This encodes CASSLIREGEQYF.

V and J are TRBV28 and TRBJ2-5; D unresolved. Looked up from germline, CDR1 is MDHEN and CDR2 is SYDVKM. This CDR3 is built from 11 residues. The V and J ends lost 6 bases and 7 bases respectively, with 9 bases between them. The CDR3 DNA is TGTGCCAGCAGGCGAACGGGGACCCAGTACTTC. Protein: CASRRTGTQYF. The full variable domain, rest sourced from reference TRBV28 and TRBJ2-5, is DVKVTQSSRYLVKRTGEKVFLECVQDMDHENMFWYRQDPGLGLRLIYFSYDVKMKEKGDIPEGYSVSREKKERFSLILESASTNQTSMYLCASRRTGTQYFGPGTRLLVL.